This TCR beta chain is drawn from a study of cytomegalovirus exposure and HLA in healthy donors. In the study overall: Findings of an earlier analysis included more than 90 million unique TCR beta sequences from 180 million or so T cells.

The PCR had 60 Vbeta and 13 Jbeta primers. Sequencing used immunoSEQ multiplex PCR; TCRdb keeps in-frame clones, though not all of them. The sample gives tens of thousands of clones, 80% to 90% of which show up once; 6.5% to 8% is in the top ten. This CDR3 region has 15 residues. V lost 5 bases and J lost 4; bases outside the gene matches: 7. This donor's CMV serostatus is unrecorded. A single count supports this clone. Its specificity is unknown. Study-level results: V- and J-gene trimming of TCR beta was linked (in a later analysis) to a missense DCLRE1C variant.

The sample consisted of PBMCs. The TCR comes from a human donor in good health. The chain carries TRBV6-7 and TRBJ2-1; 8 bases align to TRBD1. TRBV6-7 is classed as an ORF, of uncertain function. The CDR3 DNA reads as TGTGCCAGCAGTCCTACCAGGGGGCAGTACAATGAGCAGTTCTTC. Amino acids: CASSPTRGQYNEQFF.